Below are 29 T cell receptor beta chains sequenced from a single sample in a study of T cells of healthy individuals. Via MiXCR, TCRdb re-called the 5' RACE reads, giving one row per CDR3 protein. The data show 40,000 to 65,000 distinct CDR3 sequences, with 14% to 15% seen just once and 16% held by the top ten. These receptors came from a human donor in good health.

This clonotype was seen more than once but under ten times. V gene TRBV11-1 combines with J gene TRBJ2-2; 9 bases agree with TRBD2. Looked up from germline, CDR1 is SGHAT and CDR2 is FQDESV (reference sequence). This CDR3 comprises 18 residues. Trimming took 3 bases from V and 3 from J; bases not matched to a gene: 11. The CDR3 coding sequence is TGTGCCAGCAGCTTCGGCGGGGGGGATCTGTTTGACACCGGGGAGCTGTTTTTT. Translation: CASSFGGGDLFDTGELFF.

The J gene is TRBJ1-4, the V gene TRBV10-3; TRBD1 matches at 7 bases. The CDR3 runs to 14 residues. V was pared by 6 bases and J by 3 bases, with 4 bases of the junction left unmatched. In germline, CDR1 is ENHRY, CDR2 SYGVKD. The CDR3 region has the DNA TGTGCCATCAGCGGGACAGCTGCTAATGAAAAACTGTTTTTT. Translation: CAISGTAANEKLFF.

The rearrangement joins TRBV24-1 to TRBJ2-7; 11 bases line up with TRBD2. V gave up 4 bases and J gave up 2 bases; unmatched junction bases: 3. CDR3 length: 15 residues. The germline gives CDR1 KGHDR, CDR2 SFDVKD. CDR3 DNA sequence: TGTGCCACCAGTGAGGGGACTAGCGGCACCTACGAGCAGTACTTC. It is translated as CATSEGTSGTYEQYF.

At least ten counts were recorded for this clonotype. V usage is TRBV6-5 and J usage is TRBJ1-2; unclear D gene. V gave up 0 bases and J gave up 0 bases, with 8 bases separating them. The CDR3 is 15 residues long. CDR1 and CDR2 from the germline V gene are MNHEY and SVGAGI. CDR3 in DNA: TGTGCCAGCAGTTACTCTGCCGGAACTAACTATGGCTACACCTTC. Encoded protein: CASSYSAGTNYGYTF.

V is TRBV4-2 and J is TRBJ2-2, with TRBD2 identical over 7 bases. Losses at the gene ends were 0 bases for V and 6 bases for J; bases not matched to a gene: 4. Per germline, CDR1 LGHNA and CDR2 YNFKEQ. The CDR3 is 15 amino acids. CDR3 sequence (DNA): TGTGCCAGCAGCCAAGAACGGGGGGTAGCCGGGGAGCTGTTTTTT. It encodes CASSQERGVAGELFF.

This clonotype occurred a few times. The J gene is TRBJ1-6, the V gene TRBV7-9; tentative D call: TRBD1 (6 bases). The germline gives CDR1 SEHNR, CDR2 FQNEAQ (reference sequence). The CDR3 sequence is 15 residues long. The V end lost 3 bases, the J end lost 7 bases, and 13 bases lay between the germline ends. For the CDR3, the DNA is TGTGCCAGCAGCTTCGGACAGCTCCCGAATTCACCCCTCCACTTT. The encoded protein is CASSFGQLPNSPLHF.

This clonotype occurred a few times. The gene calls are TRBV6-5 and TRBJ2-3; either TRBD1 or TRBD2 may supply D (7 bases each). Trimming stripped 4 bases from V and 6 bases from J, with 14 bases between. Germline lookup yields CDR1 MNHEY and CDR2 SVGAGI. This CDR3 contains 14 residues. CDR3 sequence (DNA): TGTGCCAGCAGTTCCTGGCAGGGGGGGGATACGCAGTATTTT. Protein: CASSSWQGGDTQYF.

This clonotype was counted at least ten times. This rearrangement joins TRBV12-5 to TRBJ2-1; 8 bases match TRBD2. Germline V CDR1 and CDR2: LGHNT, FRNRAP. With 0 bases clipped from V and 3 bases from J, the junction kept 13 bases outside the gene matches. The CDR3 spans 19 residues. In nucleotides, the CDR3 is TGTGCTAGTGGTTTGGTACCTGACGGGAGGGACCCCTTCTACAATGAGCAGTTCTTC. This codes for CASGLVPDGRDPFYNEQFF.

The CDR3 loop reads CASNPGGSSDTQYF. The CDR3 DNA reads as TGCGCCAGCAACCCAGGGGGCTCCTCAGATACGCAGTATTTT. V is TRBV5-1 and J is TRBJ2-3, with 8 bases lining up with TRBD1. Germline assignment: CDR1 SGHRS and CDR2 YFSETQ. V lost 6 bases and J lost 4; bases outside the gene matches: 7. This CDR3 has 14 residues.

This clonotype has at least ten counts. This chain links TRBV18 with TRBJ1-1; D is unresolved. CDR3 length equals 14 residues. Trimming took 0 bases from V and 1 from J, leaving 6 bases between them. Germline V lookup: CDR1 KGHSH, CDR2 LQKENI. Here the CDR3 DNA reads TGTGCCAGCTCACCACCGAATAAGAACACTGAAGCTTTCTTT. Protein product: CASSPPNKNTEAFF.

At least ten counts were recorded for this clonotype. The genes are TRBV2 and TRBJ1-1; D unclear. CDR3 size: 14 residues. CDR1 and CDR2 (germline): SNHLY, FYNNEI. V gave up 9 bases and J gave up 1 base, with 15 bases separating them. CDR3 nucleotide sequence: TGTGCCAGAGGCGGGGTAGCAGAGAACACTGAAGCTTTCTTT. As protein: CARGGVAENTEAFF.

The table lists this clonotype with a few counts. V and J are TRBV24-1 and TRBJ2-5, with a weak D call TRBD2 (6 bases). Trimming took off 9 bases at V and 5 bases at J, with 18 bases between the two ends. CDR1 and CDR2 from the germline V gene are KGHDR and SFDVKD. The CDR3 has 14 amino acids. The CDR3 coding sequence is TGTGCCACCGCCGAACGGGGGAGGATGGAGACCCAGTACTTC. Translated, it gives CATAERGRMETQYF.

This clonotype was observed a handful of times. The chain links TRBV29-1 to TRBJ1-1; D is perhaps TRBD1 (5 bases). The length of the CDR3 is 12 residues. Trimming cost V 6 bases and J 0 bases, with 8 bases left between them. The V gene's germline CDR1 is SQVTM and CDR2 ANQGSEA. The CDR3 here is CSVKGVNTEAFF. The CDR3 DNA reads as TGCAGCGTCAAAGGGGTGAACACTGAAGCTTTCTTT.

This clonotype showed up just once. This chain uses TRBV19 with TRBJ2-7; D gene ambiguous. The CDR3 is 8 amino acids. The V gene lost 9 bases and the J gene lost 9 bases, with 6 bases spanning the gap. Germline lookup yields CDR1 LNHDA and CDR2 SQIVND (reference sequence). This chain's CDR3 is CARPGQYF. Written as DNA, the CDR3 is TGTGCCAGGCCCGGGCAGTACTTC.

This clonotype has ten or more counts. This chain joins TRBV4-3 and TRBJ1-5, with D possibly TRBD1 on 5 matching bases. Germline V gives CDR1 LGHNA, CDR2 YSLEER. Trimming took 1 base from V and 1 from J, leaving 8 bases between them. The CDR3 sequence is 15 residues long. The CDR3 sequence is CASSQVRDSNQPQHF. In DNA, the CDR3 is TGCGCCAGCAGCCAAGTCCGGGACAGCAATCAGCCCCAGCATTTT.

With regard to this clonotype: This may arise from a read error, as a much more abundant clone is one base away. This chain joins TRBV7-9 and TRBJ1-1, with D perhaps TRBD1 (6 bases). From germline, CDR1 is SEHNR and CDR2 FQNEAQ (reference sequence). CDR3 length equals 17 residues. CDR3 sequence: CVSSPLSRGETDTEAFF. Here the CDR3 DNA reads TGTGTCAGCAGCCCCCTTTCGAGGGGGGAGACGGACACTGAAGCTTTCTTT.

This clonotype was observed many times. The chain links TRBV7-2 to TRBJ2-1; no definite D call. V gave up 6 bases and J gave up 0 bases, with 6 bases separating them. Germline-derived CDR1 and CDR2 are SGHTA and FQGNSA. The CDR3 totals 13 residues. Here the CDR3 DNA reads TGTGCCAGCAGTAGCTTCTCCTACAATGAGCAGTTCTTC. This sequence encodes CASSSFSYNEQFF.

The chain uses TRBV24-1 and TRBJ2-2; the D call may be TRBD1 or TRBD2 (5 bases each). Germline-derived CDR1 and CDR2 are KGHDR and SFDVKD. The CDR3 has 18 residues. Trimming pared 4 bases from V and 4 bases from J, leaving 21 bases between. CDR3 amino acids: CATSDRDLGPSFTGELFF. For the CDR3, the DNA is TGTGCCACCAGTGACCGGGATCTGGGGCCCTCATTCACCGGGGAGCTGTTTTTT.

This clonotype was recorded at least ten times. The chain carries TRBV6-5 and TRBJ1-5, with a weak D call TRBD1 (5 bases). This CDR3 has 16 amino acids. CDR1 and CDR2 (germline): MNHEY, SVGAGI. Trimming cost V 6 bases and J 2 bases, with 17 bases left between them. The CDR3 DNA is TGTGCCAGCAGCCCCTCCTGGGTACAGGGCAATCAGCCCCAGCATTTT. As protein: CASSPSWVQGNQPQHF.

This clonotype was counted only a few times. J is TRBJ1-1 and V is TRBV29-1; unclear D gene. Trimming shortened V by 5 bases and J by 6 bases, and 10 bases separated the two germline ends. Germline V gene data show CDR1 as SQVTM and CDR2 as ANQGSEA. This CDR3 spans 11 amino acids. This chain's CDR3 is CSVFPASEAFF. CDR3 nucleotide sequence: TGCAGCGTTTTTCCGGCATCTGAAGCTTTCTTT.

This clonotype was picked up many times. CDR3 in DNA: TGTGCCAGCAGTGGGACTAGCGGTGACACAGATACGCAGTATTTT. This encodes CASSGTSGDTDTQYF. The chain is built from TRBV6-4 and TRBJ2-3, with TRBD2 matching 10 bases. This CDR3 region has 15 residues. Germline loops: CDR1 MRHNA, CDR2 SNTAGT. Trimming cost V 4 bases and J 2 bases; bases outside gene matches: 3.

This clonotype came up a few times. J is TRBJ2-5 and V is TRBV18, with D possibly TRBD2 on 5 matching bases. The germline V gene has CDR1 KGHSH and CDR2 LQKENI. CDR3 size: 14 residues. V dropped 2 bases and J dropped 4 bases, with 11 bases sitting between them. CDR3 residues: CASSPGLEGETQYF. CDR3 bases: TGTGCCAGCTCACCAGGCCTAGAGGGAGAGACCCAGTACTTC.

This clonotype occurred many times. The chain joins TRBV13 to TRBJ1-2; no firm D call. This CDR3 has 15 residues. Per germline, CDR1 PRHDT and CDR2 FYEKMQ (reference sequence). Trimming left V 1 base short and J 0 bases short, with 9 bases between. Here the CDR3 DNA reads TGTGCCAGCAGCTTAGTAGGCGATTCTAACTATGGCTACACCTTC. This codes for CASSLVGDSNYGYTF.

The gene calls are TRBV6-2 or TRBV6-3 and TRBJ2-7, with D perhaps matching TRBD1 (5 bases). V was cut by 1 base and J by 2 bases, with 21 bases left in between. CDR1 MNHEY and CDR2 SVGEGT come from the germline V gene. The CDR3 sequence is 18 residues long. This CDR3 reads CASSYFSGRAGLTYEQYF. In DNA form, the CDR3 reads TGTGCCAGCAGTTACTTTTCTGGCCGGGCAGGGCTAACCTACGAGCAGTACTTC.

The chain recombines TRBV14 with TRBJ2-7; D remains unclear. Germline values: CDR1 SGHDN, CDR2 FVKESK. This CDR3 is built from 16 residues. V shed 0 bases and J shed 2 bases, with 14 bases lying between them. In DNA form, the CDR3 reads TGTGCCAGCAGCCAAGAAAGATTGGTGGGGACCTACGAGCAGTACTTC. Its protein product is CASSQERLVGTYEQYF.

There are many counts of this clonotype. The CDR3 nucleotides are TGTGCCAGCAGTTTAGGTGGACAGTTTCCCTACGAGCAGTACTTC. Translated, it gives CASSLGGQFPYEQYF. This chain uses TRBV28 with TRBJ2-7, with a weak D call TRBD1 (6 bases). The CDR3 runs to 15 residues. The V gene lost 2 bases and the J gene lost 2 bases, with 13 bases spanning the gap. The germline V gene has CDR1 MDHEN and CDR2 SYDVKM. Variable domain in full (rest from reference TRBV28 and TRBJ2-7): DVKVTQSSRYLVKRTGEKVFLECVQDMDHENMFWYRQDPGLGLRLIYFSYDVKMKEKGDIPEGYSVSREKKERFSLILESASTNQTSMYLCASSLGGQFPYEQYFGPGTRLTVT.

This clonotype was seen many times. This chain uses TRBV12-3 or TRBV12-4 with TRBJ2-1, with D unclear. The CDR3 length is 12 residues. V was clipped by 3 bases and J by 9 bases, with 9 bases between them. CDR3 sequence reads: CASSFLLSEQFF. The CDR3 DNA is TGTGCCAGCAGTTTCCTCCTCAGTGAGCAGTTCTTC.

The chain recombines TRBV7-2 with TRBJ2-7, with a possible D match to TRBD1 (5 bases). The CDR3 extends over 14 amino acids. Germline CDR1 and CDR2: SGHTA and FQGNSA. Trimming removed 2 bases at V and 3 bases at J, with 11 bases between. The CDR3 DNA reads TGTGCCAGCAGCTTATGGGGCCTCCTCTACGAGCAGTACTTC. Residues: CASSLWGLLYEQYF.

The rearrangement joins TRBV11-3 to TRBJ2-2, with 9 positions matching TRBD2. This CDR3 comprises 15 residues. CDR1 SGHNT and CDR2 YENEEA come from the germline V gene. Trimming took 2 bases from V and 4 from J; bases not matched to a gene: 2. This chain's CDR3 is CASSLRSGSTGELFF. DNA for the CDR3: TGTGCCAGCAGCTTACGTAGCGGGAGCACCGGGGAGCTGTTTTTT.